Listed below are T cell receptor beta chains from one sample, sequenced in a study of blood T cell repertoires in COVID-19. Profiling relied on immunoSEQ multiplex PCR, and the TCRdb table lists in-frame clones only, not all of them. Here the sample spans about 350,000 clones, more than 75% being singletons. Sequences were obtained from peripheral blood. The receptors stem from a young woman who had recovered from COVID-19. Both conserved end residues are part of each CDR3. The order of the fields is clone size, V gene, D gene, J gene, CDR3 protein, CDR3 DNA. D genes are given only for firm matches. Clone sizes are given selectively: once, few, many, or a class where the clone is expanded.

clone size: NA; V gene: TRBV5-6; D gene: NA; J gene: TRBJ2-2; CDR3 protein: CASSLGAGITGELFF; CDR3 DNA: TGTGCCAGCAGCTTGGGGGCAGGTATCACCGGGGAGCTGTTTTTT
clone size: NA; V gene: TRBV24-1; D gene: TRBD2; J gene: TRBJ2-1; CDR3 protein: CATSGTPYNEQFF; CDR3 DNA: TGTGCCACGAGCGGGACTCCCTACAATGAGCAGTTCTTC
clone size: NA; V gene: TRBV18; D gene: TRBD2; J gene: TRBJ2-1; CDR3 protein: CASSPPRTSGAYNEQFF; CDR3 DNA: TGTGCCAGCTCACCACCTCGCACTAGCGGGGCCTACAATGAGCAGTTCTTC
clone size: NA; V gene: TRBV28; D gene: TRBD1; J gene: TRBJ1-6; CDR3 protein: CASSYQGAGDSPLHF; CDR3 DNA: TGTGCCAGCAGTTACCAGGGGGCCGGCGATTCACCCCTCCACTTT
clone size: NA; V gene: TRBV7-2; D gene: TRBD2; J gene: TRBJ2-1; CDR3 protein: CASSPGTSGDNEQFF; CDR3 DNA: TGTGCCAGCAGCCCTGGGACTAGCGGAGACAATGAGCAGTTCTTC
clone size: once; V gene: TRBV4-1; D gene: TRBD2; J gene: TRBJ2-1; CDR3 protein: CASSLAGSYNEQFF; CDR3 DNA: TGCGCCAGCAGCCTAGCGGGCTCCTACAATGAGCAGTTCTTC
clone size: NA; V gene: TRBV28; D gene: TRBD1; J gene: TRBJ1-2; CDR3 protein: CASSPRDREVNGYTF; CDR3 DNA: TGTGCCAGCAGTCCCAGGGACAGGGAAGTAAACGGCTACACCTTC
clone size: NA; V gene: TRBV13; D gene: TRBD1; J gene: TRBJ1-3; CDR3 protein: CASSLRTGSGNTIYF; CDR3 DNA: TGTGCCAGCAGCTTACGGACAGGGTCTGGAAACACCATATATTTT
clone size: NA; V gene: TRBV28; D gene: NA; J gene: TRBJ1-3; CDR3 protein: CASSIIAGISGNTIYF; CDR3 DNA: TGTGCCAGCAGTATTATAGCAGGGATCTCTGGAAACACCATATATTTT
clone size: NA; V gene: TRBV6-6; D gene: TRBD1; J gene: TRBJ2-5; CDR3 protein: CASSYTRDRGQETQYF; CDR3 DNA: TGTGCCAGCAGTTACACCCGGGACAGGGGCCAAGAGACCCAGTACTTC
clone size: NA; V gene: TRBV18; D gene: TRBD1; J gene: TRBJ1-4; CDR3 protein: CASSPGQGDEKLFF; CDR3 DNA: TGTGCCAGCTCACCGGGACAGGGTGATGAAAAACTGTTTTTT
clone size: NA; V gene: TRBV28; D gene: TRBD1; J gene: TRBJ1-4; CDR3 protein: CASSSPTGSFEKLFF; CDR3 DNA: TGTGCCAGCAGTTCCCCGACAGGGTCCTTCGAAAAACTGTTTTTT
clone size: NA; V gene: TRBV5-1; D gene: TRBD2; J gene: TRBJ2-3; CDR3 protein: CASSSIAGDTQYF; CDR3 DNA: TGCGCCAGCAGCTCAATAGCGGGAGATACGCAGTATTTT